Below are 22 T cell receptor beta chains sequenced from a single sample in a study of T cell responses to AZD1222 COVID-19 vaccine. Clones were sequenced by immunoSEQ multiplex PCR, and TCRdb holds only the in-frame ones, with some missing. The data contain about 99,000 clones, about 85% of them seen just once; the ten biggest clones take up around 3.1%. This specimen consisted of peripheral blood, obtained on day 0 of AZD1222 vaccination. Source of these receptors: an adult in good health.

The J gene is TRBJ2-1, the V gene TRBV7-9; 8 nucleotides line up with TRBD2. V trimming: 4 bases; J trimming: 8 bases; junction bases outside the gene matches: 4. Germline V gene data show CDR1 as SEHNR and CDR2 as FQNEAQ (reference sequence). The CDR3 loop spans 13 amino acids. The CDR3, as DNA: TGTGCCAGCAGCTCGGGAGGGGCCCATGAGCAGTTCTTC. Protein product: CASSSGGAHEQFF.

The J gene is TRBJ1-2, the V gene TRBV11-2; TRBD1 might be the D (5 bases). The CDR3 has 13 residues. V was clipped by 5 bases and J by 0 bases, with 7 bases between them. Looked up from germline, CDR1 is SGHAT and CDR2 is FQNNGV. DNA of the CDR3: TGTGCCAGCAGCGTAGGGGCTAACTATGGCTACACCTTC. Protein product: CASSVGANYGYTF.

This clone has more than one count but fewer than ten. The chain uses TRBV19 and TRBJ1-5; D unclear. Trimming pared 3 bases from V and 0 bases from J, leaving 12 bases between. This CDR3 region has 16 residues. Germline assignment: CDR1 LNHDA and CDR2 SQIVND (reference sequence). The CDR3 region is CASSISTGYSNQPQHF. DNA for the CDR3: TGTGCCAGTAGTATTTCGACCGGATATAGCAATCAGCCCCAGCATTTT.

This clone is a singleton in its sample. The chain uses TRBV5-5 and TRBJ1-2; 10 positions agree with TRBD1. The CDR3 loop spans 16 amino acids. Germline values: CDR1 SGHKS, CDR2 YYEKEE (reference sequence). With V trimmed by 0 bases and J by 8 bases, 10 bases remained unmatched. DNA for the CDR3: TGTGCCAGCAGCTTGGCCTTTGGGACAGGGGTCAACGGCTACACCTTC. Amino acid sequence: CASSLAFGTGVNGYTF.

This clone turned up a few times. The V and J genes are TRBV30 and TRBJ2-2; 7 bases match TRBD2. Germline V gives CDR1 GTSNPN, CDR2 SVGIG (reference sequence). With V trimmed by 2 bases and J by 6 bases, 0 bases remained unmatched. This CDR3 is 12 amino acids long. CDR3 DNA: TGTGCCTGGAGTCGGGGGGCCGGGGAGCTGTTTTTT. It codes for CAWSRGAGELFF.

This clone came up once. The chain recombines TRBV7-2 with TRBJ1-1, with TRBD1 identical over 8 bases. Germline V gene sequence: CDR1 SGHTA, CDR2 FQGNSA. CDR3 length: 15 amino acids. With V trimmed by 1 base and J by 4 bases, 5 bases remained unmatched. The DNA of the CDR3 is TGTGCCAGCAGCTTAGGACAGGGGCGGGTCACTGAAGCTTTCTTT. This sequence encodes CASSLGQGRVTEAFF.

This clone occurred a few times. J is TRBJ2-3 and V is TRBV7-9, with D tentatively TRBD2 (5 bases). The CDR3 extends over 13 amino acids. From germline, CDR1 is SEHNR and CDR2 FQNEAQ (reference sequence). Trimming stripped 5 bases from V and 5 bases from J, with 11 bases between. The CDR3 here is CASSPAGGDTQYF. DNA of the CDR3: TGTGCCAGCAGCCCCGCGGGTGGAGATACGCAGTATTTT.

This rearrangement joins TRBV5-6 to TRBJ1-6; 7 bases match TRBD1. CDR1 and CDR2 (germline): SGHDT, YYEEEE. The length of the CDR3 is 14 residues. Trimming cost V 2 bases and J 10 bases; bases outside gene matches: 6. CDR3 in amino acids: CASSLRQGGSPLHF. CDR3 bases: TGTGCCAGCAGCTTACGACAGGGAGGGTCACCCCTCCACTTT.

V gene TRBV18 combines with J gene TRBJ1-2; D is unresolved. CDR1 KGHSH and CDR2 LQKENI come from the germline V gene. The CDR3 spans 14 residues. Trimming stripped 2 bases from V and 7 bases from J, with 14 bases between. The CDR3: CASSPSPGPGGYTF. Written as DNA, the CDR3 is TGTGCCAGCTCACCATCTCCAGGTCCCGGTGGCTACACCTTC.

This chain joins TRBV6-2 or TRBV6-3 and TRBJ1-5; D possibly corresponds to TRBD1 (5 bases). Per the germline V gene, CDR1 is MNHEY and CDR2 is SVGEGT. The CDR3 is 16 residues long. Trimming removed 6 bases from V and 6 bases from J, with 21 bases in between. The CDR3 region is CASSPGWQGGVQPQHF. The CDR3 DNA reads TGTGCCAGCAGCCCGGGGTGGCAGGGAGGAGTTCAGCCCCAGCATTTT.

V gene TRBV3-1 (or the pseudogene TRBV3-2) combines with J gene TRBJ2-1; possibly TRBD1 or TRBD2 for D (5 bases each). This CDR3 spans 13 amino acids. Trimming left V 4 bases short and J 10 bases short, with 14 bases between. Germline loops: CDR1 LGHDT, CDR2 YNNKEL (reference sequence). In nucleotides, the CDR3 is TGTGCCAGCAGCCTGCGAGGGGATTGCGAGCAGTTCTTC. Its protein product is CASSLRGDCEQFF.

This sequence joins TRBV14 and TRBJ1-6; D is ambiguous. CDR1 SGHDN and CDR2 FVKESK come from the germline V gene. Trimming took 0 bases from V and 11 from J, leaving 14 bases between them. This CDR3 is built from 15 residues. The DNA of the CDR3 is TGTGCCAGCAGCCAAGATCCGTTGGGAAGGGCACCCCTCCACTTT. This gives the protein CASSQDPLGRAPLHF.

The chain employs TRBV5-1 and TRBJ2-7; D unresolved. The CDR3 runs 13 residues. With 5 bases removed from V and 2 bases from J, the gap between germline ends came to 11 bases. The germline CDR1 and CDR2 sequences are SGHRS and YFSETQ. The CDR3 sequence: CASSSVPPYEQYF. As DNA, the CDR3 is TGCGCCAGCAGTTCGGTGCCCCCCTACGAGCAGTACTTC. Complete variable domain (other parts from reference TRBV5-1 and TRBJ2-7): KAGVTQTPRYLIKTRGQQVTLSCSPISGHRSVSWYQQTPGQGLQFLFEYFSETQRNKGNFPGRFSGRQFSNSRSEMNVSTLELGDSALYLCASSSVPPYEQYFGPGTRLTVT.

This clone was observed once. This sequence joins TRBV7-8 and TRBJ2-1, with TRBD2 matching over 14 bases. The CDR3 has 18 amino acids. V lost 4 bases to trimming and J lost 10 bases; unmatched junction nucleotides: 15. The germline CDR1 and CDR2 sequences are SGHVS and FQNEAQ. For the CDR3, the DNA is TGTGCCAGCAGCTCAACAATAGAGGGACTAGCGGGAGAGATAGAGCAGTTCTTC. Protein sequence: CASSSTIEGLAGEIEQFF.

The J gene is TRBJ2-2, the V gene TRBV25-1; the D is unclear. Trimming removed 6 bases at V and 0 bases at J, with 11 bases between. In germline, CDR1 is MGHDK, CDR2 SYGVNS. CDR3 length: 15 residues. CDR3 nucleotides: TGTGCCAGCAGCCGCCTCATCGCGAACACCGGGGAGCTGTTTTTT. Translating gives CASSRLIANTGELFF. The full variable domain, completed using reference TRBV25-1 and TRBJ2-2, is EADIYQTPRYLVIGTGKKITLECSQTMGHDKMYWYQQDPGMELHLIHYSYGVNSTEKGDLSSESTVSRIRTEHFPLTLESARPSHTSQYLCASSRLIANTGELFFGEGSRLTVL.

This clone has only a few counts. As DNA, the CDR3 is TGTGCCAGCAGCCAAGACGTGGGGAACCATGGCTACACCTTC. This gives the protein CASSQDVGNHGYTF. The J gene is TRBJ1-2, the V gene TRBV4-2; D uncertain. The CDR3 loop spans 14 amino acids. V shed 0 bases and J shed 6 bases, with 11 bases lying between them. From germline, CDR1 is LGHNA and CDR2 YNFKEQ.

This rearrangement joins TRBV12-3 or TRBV12-4 to TRBJ1-1; D is possibly TRBD1 (5 bases). V was shortened by 1 base and J by 11 bases, with 11 bases between the two germline ends. This CDR3 contains 12 residues. The CDR3 DNA follows: TGTGCCAGCAGTTTAGGGTTAGGGGTGGCTTTCTTT. Its translation: CASSLGLGVAFF.

The chain combines TRBV11-3 with TRBJ2-2, with a tentative D call TRBD1 (6 bases). The CDR3 contains 15 residues. Germline V gives CDR1 SGHNT, CDR2 YENEEA. V was cut by 1 base and J by 6 bases, with 12 bases left in between. CDR3 bases: TGTGCCAGCAGCTTAGGGCAGGGGAGTCCCGGGGAGCTGTTTTTT. Translation gives CASSLGQGSPGELFF.

This clone was recorded only once. The CDR3 nucleotides are TGTGCCTGGAGGCCTACTTGGGACAACCCTAACTATGGCTACACCTTC. Its protein is CAWRPTWDNPNYGYTF. The chain combines TRBV30 with TRBJ1-2; perhaps TRBD1 as D (6 bases). Germline-derived CDR1 and CDR2 are GTSNPN and SVGIG (reference sequence). The V end lost 3 bases, the J end lost 0 bases, and 17 bases lay between the germline ends. This CDR3 comprises 16 residues.

This clone was counted at least ten times. The sample holds other DNA sequences that translate to the same CDR3. The chain combines TRBV9 with TRBJ2-1, with D possibly matching TRBD1 (6 bases). Germline loops: CDR1 SGDLS, CDR2 YYNGEE. Trimming took 0 bases from V and 9 from J, leaving 10 bases between them. The CDR3 spans 13 residues. The CDR3: CASSVVLGGEQFF. In DNA form, the CDR3 reads TGTGCCAGCAGCGTAGTCTTAGGGGGTGAGCAGTTCTTC.

The table lists this clone with a few counts. The chain uses TRBV14 and TRBJ2-7; 10 nucleotides match TRBD1. The CDR3 has 20 amino acids. Germline CDR1 is SGHDN and CDR2 is FVKESK. The junction had 22 bases not matched to a gene; V was cut back by 4 bases and J by 4 bases. The CDR3 DNA reads TGTGCCAGCAGCCCCTCCTTTCCCGGGACAGGGGACGAGAGTCGGTACGAGCAGTACGTC. Its protein is CASSPSFPGTGDESRYEQYV.

V and J are TRBV4-3 and TRBJ1-1, with D tentatively TRBD1 (6 bases). The ends were cut back, 3 bases at V and 4 bases at J, with 15 bases in the middle. This CDR3 comprises 15 residues. CDR1 and CDR2 (germline): LGHNA, YSLEER. The DNA of the CDR3 is TGCGCCAGCAGCCACCCGGACAGCGTCGGCACTGAAGCTTTCTTT. Encoded protein: CASSHPDSVGTEAFF.